This T cell receptor (beta chain) was profiled in a study of T-cell reconstitution after alpha-beta-depleted transplantation in children. Germline V gene lookup returns CDR1 SQVTM and CDR2 ANQGSEA. Trimming left V 6 bases short and J 0 bases short, with 9 bases between. The CDR3 loop spans 13 amino acids. This clonotype came up many times. Unique molecular identifiers tagged the TCRbeta library. Via MiXCR, TCRdb re-called the PCR reads, giving one row per CDR3 protein. This sample has around 240,000 distinct CDR3 sequences; just under 8.5% occur once, and the top ten carry about 6.4%. The clonotype was recovered from a male patient younger than 18 who had a stem cell transplant for acute lymphoblastic leukemia, so the T cells may come from the graft donor. The rearrangement joins TRBV29-1 to TRBJ1-5; weak D call: TRBD1 (5 bases). The sequences come from PBMCs, mostly from graft donor cells, collected 180 days after TCRalphabeta/CD19-depleted stem cell transplant. CDR3 residues: CSVRGGSNQPQHF. CDR3 DNA: TGCAGCGTGAGGGGCGGTAGCAATCAGCCCCAGCATTTT.